The rows below give T cell receptor beta chains drawn from one sample of a study of shared clonotypes between healthy human individuals. Generated by immunoSEQ multiplex PCR, the TCRdb table keeps only in-frame clones and is missing some. The table shows about 2.2 million clones, with roughly 93% occurring only once. The sample taken for sequencing was naive CD8+ T cells from PBMCs. All receptors derive from a man younger than 30 in good health. Some clones in this sample may be carry-over from other donors' samples. Each CDR3 is given with its conserved first and last residue. A D gene is named only where the DNA matches it firmly. The listing skips clone size in some rows; elsewhere it reads once, few, many or a size class.

CDR3 length: 13; clone size: -; V gene: TRBV27; J gene: TRBJ1-2; D gene: -; CDR3 DNA: TGTGCCCCCCCAACGGGGATTGACTATGGCTACACCTTC; CDR3 protein: CAPPTGIDYGYTF
CDR3 length: 15; clone size: -; V gene: TRBV21-1; J gene: TRBJ2-6; D gene: -; CDR3 DNA: TGTGCCAGCAGCAAATGCCCAAATGGGGCCAACGTCCTGACTTTC; CDR3 protein: CASSKCPNGANVLTF
CDR3 length: 13; clone size: -; V gene: TRBV7-6; J gene: TRBJ2-4; D gene: -; CDR3 DNA: TGTGCCAGCAGCCCATCCCGGAGGGGCCCTCGTTACTTC; CDR3 protein: CASSPSRRGPRYF
CDR3 length: 13; clone size: -; V gene: TRBV6-1; J gene: TRBJ2-7; D gene: TRBD2; CDR3 DNA: TGTGCCAGCAGTGAGGAGCGGGATCACGAGCAGTACTTC; CDR3 protein: CASSEERDHEQYF
CDR3 length: 14; clone size: -; V gene: TRBV15; J gene: TRBJ1-2; D gene: -; CDR3 DNA: TGTGCCACCAGCGGAGGGAGATCTAACTATGGCTACACCTTC; CDR3 protein: CATSGGRSNYGYTF
CDR3 length: 14; clone size: -; V gene: TRBV27; J gene: TRBJ2-3; D gene: -; CDR3 DNA: TGTGCCAGCAGTTATGGGGTTAGCACAGATACGCAGTATTTT; CDR3 protein: CASSYGVSTDTQYF
CDR3 length: 15; clone size: -; V gene: TRBV30; J gene: TRBJ2-3; D gene: -; CDR3 DNA: TGTGCCTGGAGCCAGTCTGGTACTAGCACAGATACGCAGTATTTT; CDR3 protein: CAWSQSGTSTDTQYF
CDR3 length: 15; clone size: -; V gene: TRBV27; J gene: TRBJ2-3; D gene: -; CDR3 DNA: TGTGCCAGCAGTTTAGTTGTTTTAGCCACAGATACGCAGTATTTT; CDR3 protein: CASSLVVLATDTQYF
CDR3 length: 15; clone size: -; V gene: TRBV27; J gene: TRBJ2-1; D gene: TRBD2; CDR3 DNA: TGTGCCAGCAGTTTGGCGGGAGGCCCCCACAATGAGCAGTTCTTC; CDR3 protein: CASSLAGGPHNEQFF
CDR3 length: 15; clone size: few; V gene: TRBV19; J gene: TRBJ1-5; D gene: -; CDR3 DNA: TGTGCCAGTACCCCCGGTGGAGGTTTCAATCAGCCCCAGCATTTT; CDR3 protein: CASTPGGGFNQPQHF
CDR3 length: 17; clone size: once; V gene: TRBV6-1; J gene: TRBJ1-3; D gene: -; CDR3 DNA: TGTGCCAGCAGTGAAGATAAGGGGCTTAGCTCTGGAAACACCATATATTTT; CDR3 protein: CASSEDKGLSSGNTIYF
CDR3 length: 19; clone size: -; V gene: TRBV5-1; J gene: TRBJ1-1; D gene: -; CDR3 DNA: TGCGCCAGCAGCTGGGGATTTCGGGGGAGAGGGAGAAGGAACACTGAAGCTTTCTTT; CDR3 protein: CASSWGFRGRGRRNTEAFF
CDR3 length: 15; clone size: -; V gene: TRBV6-1; J gene: TRBJ2-3; D gene: -; CDR3 DNA: TGTGCCAGCAGTGAAGCAGGCACTAGCACAGATACGCAGTATTTT; CDR3 protein: CASSEAGTSTDTQYF
CDR3 length: 13; clone size: -; V gene: TRBV28; J gene: TRBJ1-1; D gene: TRBD1; CDR3 DNA: TGTGCCAGCAGTTTATTACAGGGGGCTGAAGCTTTCTTT; CDR3 protein: CASSLLQGAEAFF
CDR3 length: 14; clone size: few; V gene: TRBV30; J gene: TRBJ1-1; D gene: -; CDR3 DNA: TGTGCCTGGAGTGCTCTACAGATGAACACTGAAGCTTTCTTT; CDR3 protein: CAWSALQMNTEAFF
CDR3 length: 15; clone size: -; V gene: TRBV9; J gene: TRBJ2-7; D gene: TRBD2; CDR3 DNA: TGTGCCAGCAGCCACAGTAGTCTAGCGGCCACGGAGCAGTACTTC; CDR3 protein: CASSHSSLAATEQYF
CDR3 length: 14; clone size: few; V gene: TRBV19; J gene: TRBJ1-4; D gene: TRBD1; CDR3 DNA: TGTGCCAGTACCCCGACAGGGGTGGATGAAAAACTGTTTTTT; CDR3 protein: CASTPTGVDEKLFF
CDR3 length: 11; clone size: -; V gene: TRBV4-1; J gene: TRBJ1-4; D gene: -; CDR3 DNA: TGCGCCAGCAGCCAAGCGCTGTCCCTGTTTTTT; CDR3 protein: CASSQALSLFF
CDR3 length: 16; clone size: -; V gene: TRBV28; J gene: TRBJ2-7; D gene: TRBD2; CDR3 DNA: TGTGCCAGCAGTCTACCCCCCCGGGGGGGCTCCTACGAGCAGTACTTC; CDR3 protein: CASSLPPRGGSYEQYF
CDR3 length: 14; clone size: -; V gene: TRBV6-5; J gene: TRBJ2-7; D gene: TRBD1; CDR3 DNA: TGTGCCAGCAGTTACGTGGGACAGGGGGGCGAGCAGTACTTC; CDR3 protein: CASSYVGQGGEQYF
CDR3 length: 15; clone size: -; V gene: TRBV6-5; J gene: TRBJ2-7; D gene: -; CDR3 DNA: TGTGCCAGCACCCCCACCCAGGGGGGACCCCTCGAGCAGTACTTC; CDR3 protein: CASTPTQGGPLEQYF
CDR3 length: 15; clone size: -; V gene: TRBV7-3; J gene: TRBJ2-7; D gene: TRBD2; CDR3 DNA: TGTGCCAGCAGCTTACCGACTAGCGTCTACCACGAGCAGTACTTC; CDR3 protein: CASSLPTSVYHEQYF
CDR3 length: 15; clone size: -; V gene: TRBV7-9; J gene: TRBJ2-3; D gene: TRBD1; CDR3 DNA: TGTGCCAGCAGCTCCCGACAGGGGGCAACAGATACGCAGTATTTT; CDR3 protein: CASSSRQGATDTQYF
CDR3 length: 12; clone size: -; V gene: TRBV29-1; J gene: TRBJ1-1; D gene: -; CDR3 DNA: TGCAGCGTTGAAGTCGTCGGAAGTGAAGCTTTCTTT; CDR3 protein: CSVEVVGSEAFF
CDR3 length: 12; clone size: -; V gene: TRBV6-5; J gene: TRBJ2-1; D gene: -; CDR3 DNA: TGTGCCAGTAGGACGGTTAGGAATGAGCAGTTCTTC; CDR3 protein: CASRTVRNEQFF
CDR3 length: 15; clone size: -; V gene: TRBV27; J gene: TRBJ2-1; D gene: TRBD1; CDR3 DNA: TGTGCCAGCACCGTGACAGGGGGCCCCTACAATGAGCAGTTCTTC; CDR3 protein: CASTVTGGPYNEQFF
CDR3 length: 16; clone size: -; V gene: TRBV5-5; J gene: TRBJ1-5; D gene: -; CDR3 DNA: TGTGCCAGCAGCCCATTTTTAGGGGGGGTTGATCAGCCCCAGCATTTT; CDR3 protein: CASSPFLGGVDQPQHF
CDR3 length: 13; clone size: -; V gene: TRBV2; J gene: TRBJ2-5; D gene: -; CDR3 DNA: TGTGCCAGCAGTGCCGGGGAGCAAGAGACCCAGTACTTC; CDR3 protein: CASSAGEQETQYF
CDR3 length: 17; clone size: -; V gene: TRBV27; J gene: TRBJ1-1; D gene: -; CDR3 DNA: TGTGCCAGCAGTTTATTACGGGGAAGTTTATCGAACACTGAAGCTTTCTTT; CDR3 protein: CASSLLRGSLSNTEAFF
CDR3 length: 15; clone size: -; V gene: TRBV27; J gene: TRBJ2-1; D gene: -; CDR3 DNA: TGTGCCAGCAGTGGTACGAGCGGACGCTACAATGAGCAGTTCTTC; CDR3 protein: CASSGTSGRYNEQFF
CDR3 length: 15; clone size: -; V gene: TRBV5-1; J gene: TRBJ2-1; D gene: -; CDR3 DNA: TGCGCCAGCAGCCAGGGGGAGGGCTCTAGGAATGAGCAGTTCTTC; CDR3 protein: CASSQGEGSRNEQFF
CDR3 length: 17; clone size: -; V gene: TRBV28; J gene: TRBJ1-4; D gene: -; CDR3 DNA: TGTGCCAGCAGCTGGGGTCCAAGGGGGGTTACTAATGAAAAACTGTTTTTT; CDR3 protein: CASSWGPRGVTNEKLFF
CDR3 length: 16; clone size: -; V gene: TRBV15; J gene: TRBJ2-2; D gene: TRBD1; CDR3 DNA: TGTGCCACCAGCAGAAGCCCCGGGACAGGGTCCGGGGAGCTGTTTTTT; CDR3 protein: CATSRSPGTGSGELFF
CDR3 length: 17; clone size: -; V gene: TRBV11-1; J gene: TRBJ2-1; D gene: TRBD2; CDR3 DNA: TGTGCCAGCAGCACCCGATATAGCGGGAGCTTCCACAATGAGCAGTTCTTC; CDR3 protein: CASSTRYSGSFHNEQFF
CDR3 length: 15; clone size: -; V gene: TRBV19; J gene: TRBJ2-5; D gene: TRBD2; CDR3 DNA: TGTGCCAGTAGTAGCTCTAGCGGGATTCAAGAGACCCAGTACTTC; CDR3 protein: CASSSSSGIQETQYF
CDR3 length: 15; clone size: -; V gene: TRBV6-6; J gene: TRBJ1-5; D gene: -; CDR3 DNA: TGTGCCAGCAGTTTAAGGGGGGTTTCGAATCAGCCCCAGCATTTT; CDR3 protein: CASSLRGVSNQPQHF
CDR3 length: 12; clone size: -; V gene: TRBV12-5; J gene: TRBJ1-2; D gene: -; CDR3 DNA: TGTGCTAGTGGTTATAGTGCCTGGGGCTACACCTTC; CDR3 protein: CASGYSAWGYTF
CDR3 length: 14; clone size: -; V gene: TRBV25-1; J gene: TRBJ2-2; D gene: -; CDR3 DNA: TGTGCCAGCAGTGAATGGAGCGAGTTCGGGGAGCTGTTTTTT; CDR3 protein: CASSEWSEFGELFF
CDR3 length: 16; clone size: -; V gene: TRBV15; J gene: TRBJ1-5; D gene: -; CDR3 DNA: TGTGCCACCAGCACTGGTCAAGGGGAGGGAGTACAGCCCCAGCATTTT; CDR3 protein: CATSTGQGEGVQPQHF